The 19 T cell receptor beta chains in this list originate from one sample, sequenced in a study of cytomegalovirus exposure and HLA in healthy donors. PCR used 60 Vbeta primers and 13 Jbeta primers. Libraries were prepared by immunoSEQ multiplex PCR; TCRdb keeps only in-frame clonotypes and omits some of them. The sample yields 180,000 or so clones, 70% to 90% seen once. What was sequenced was PBMCs. The receptors here all came from a man aged 18 to 35 in good health and CMV-seropositive.

This clone was counted once. The V and J genes are TRBV9 and TRBJ1-2, with D possibly TRBD1 on 6 matching bases. The ends were cut back, 0 bases at V and 4 bases at J, with 10 bases in the middle. This CDR3 is built from 14 residues. Per germline, CDR1 SGDLS and CDR2 YYNGEE. CDR3 sequence reads: CASSVEGVPYGYTF. The CDR3 DNA reads as TGTGCCAGCAGCGTAGAGGGGGTACCCTATGGCTACACCTTC. The full variable domain, with the rest looked up from reference TRBV9 and TRBJ1-2, is DSGVTQTPKHLITATGQRVTLRCSPRSGDLSVYWYQQSLDQGLQFLIQYYNGEERAKGNILERFSAQQFPDLHSELNLSSLELGDSALYFCASSVEGVPYGYTFGSGTRLTVV.

The chain combines TRBV7-5 with TRBJ1-3; TRBD1, as called in the table, went unchecked against the DNA. TRBV7-5 is marked as a pseudogene. The CDR3 sequence is 19 residues long. CDR3 nucleotides: TGTGCCAGAAGCTTAGGGCGCTGGGATCGGGACAGGGGTGGAAACACCATATATTTT. Translated, it gives CARSLGRWDRDRGGNTIYF.

CDR3 sequence reads: CASSQGGAEAFF. CDR3 nucleotides: TGTGCCAGCAGCCAAGGGGGAGCGGAAGCTTTCTTT. The chain employs TRBV27 and TRBJ1-1, with D possibly TRBD1 on 6 matching bases. Germline assignment: CDR1 MNHEY and CDR2 SMNVEV (reference sequence). The CDR3 spans 12 residues. V shed 6 bases and J shed 8 bases, with 13 bases lying between them.

Concerning this clone: One end of the junction does not line up with germline, which may come from a read error. V usage is TRBV7-8 and J usage is TRBJ2-7, with D unresolved. CDR1 and CDR2 from the germline V gene are SGHVS and FQNEAQ. This CDR3 has 10 residues. This CDR3 reads CASSPFPRSF. CDR3 sequence (DNA): TGTGCCAGCAGCCCTTTCCCGCGTTCCTTC. Full variable domain (rest looked up from reference TRBV7-8 and TRBJ2-7): GAGVSQSPRYKVAKRGQDVALRCDPISGHVSLFWYQQALGQGPEFLTYFQNEAQLDKSGLPSDRFFAERPEGSVSTLKIQRTQQEDSAVYLCASSPFPRSFGPGTRLTVT.

The chain combines TRBV27 with TRBJ2-7; tentatively, D is TRBD1 (5 bases). Trimming left V 5 bases short and J 6 bases short, with 20 bases between. CDR1 MNHEY and CDR2 SMNVEV come from the germline V gene (reference sequence). This CDR3 region has 15 residues. CDR3 amino acids: CASSPSSQGIAEQYF. CDR3 DNA sequence: TGTGCCAGCAGTCCCAGTTCGCAGGGTATCGCCGAGCAGTACTTC.

V and J are TRBV7-8 and TRBJ2-7; 10 bases are shared with TRBD1. The length of the CDR3 is 15 residues. Germline V gene sequence: CDR1 SGHVS, CDR2 FQNEAQ. Trimming removed 0 bases from V and 6 bases from J; junction bases left unmatched: 5. The CDR3 sequence is CASSLASDRGREQYF. CDR3 nucleotides: TGTGCCAGCAGCTTAGCTTCCGACAGGGGGCGCGAGCAGTACTTC.

The genes are TRBV2 and TRBJ2-7; D might be TRBD1 (6 bases). Germline V gene lookup returns CDR1 SNHLY and CDR2 FYNNEI. The CDR3 contains 14 residues. Trimming removed 4 bases from V and 12 bases from J, with 22 bases in between. The CDR3 sequence is CASSAHSVTGSRYF. The DNA of the CDR3 is TGTGCCAGCAGTGCCCACTCGGTGACAGGTTCGAGGTACTTC.

The gene calls are TRBV7-8 and TRBJ2-7; no definite D call. This CDR3 is 14 amino acids long. The V end was cut by 2 bases, the J end by 2 bases, with 10 bases between. Germline-derived CDR1 and CDR2 are SGHVS and FQNEAQ. The CDR3 region has the DNA TGTGCCAGCAGCTTATTCGCGCAAACCTACGAGCAGTACTTC. Translation: CASSLFAQTYEQYF. The variable domain in full, completed from reference TRBV7-8 and TRBJ2-7, reads GAGVSQSPRYKVAKRGQDVALRCDPISGHVSLFWYQQALGQGPEFLTYFQNEAQLDKSGLPSDRFFAERPEGSVSTLKIQRTQQEDSAVYLCASSLFAQTYEQYFGPGTRLTVT.

This rearrangement joins TRBV30 to TRBJ2-7, with 9 bases lining up with TRBD1. Germline V gene lookup returns CDR1 GTSNPN and CDR2 SVGIG (reference sequence). J gave up 1 base and V 7 bases, and 14 bases lay outside the gene matches. The CDR3 contains 16 residues. CDR3 sequence: CASSLLRTGDSYEQYF. CDR3 bases: TGTGCCTCCTCTCTTCTGCGGACAGGGGATTCCTACGAGCAGTACTTC.

V is TRBV25-1 and J is TRBJ1-1; D gene uncertain. This CDR3 region has 12 residues. V lost 7 bases, J lost 1 base, and 7 bases lay in between. Looked up from germline, CDR1 is MGHDK and CDR2 is SYGVNS. Here the CDR3 reads CASKEANTEAFF. Written as DNA, the CDR3 is TGTGCCAGCAAGGAGGCGAACACTGAAGCTTTCTTT.

This chain connects TRBV5-1 to TRBJ2-5; 9 bases map to TRBD2. The J call may be incorrect, as the DNA end agrees better with TRBJ2-7. CDR3 size: 17 residues. Germline V gives CDR1 SGHRS, CDR2 YFSETQ. The CDR3 region has the DNA TGCGCCAGCAGGCCCGAGAGGGCGGGGGGGAACCCCTACGAGCAGTACTTC. Amino acids: CASRPERAGGNPYEQYF.

This clone is a singleton in its sample. The chain uses TRBV12-5 and TRBJ1-1; possible D gene TRBD1, 6 bases. Trimming stripped 5 bases from V and 12 bases from J, with 19 bases between. Germline CDR1 LGHNT, CDR2 FRNRAP. The length of the CDR3 is 13 residues. The DNA for the CDR3 is TGTGCTAGTGGTACCTATGGGACACCGTGGACTTTCTTT. This translates into CASGTYGTPWTFF.

This chain uses TRBV2 with TRBJ1-1, with TRBD1 identical over 9 bases. The ends lost 8 bases at V and 0 bases at J; junction bases unmatched: 10. Looked up from germline, CDR1 is SNHLY and CDR2 is FYNNEI. This CDR3 comprises 16 residues. This chain's CDR3 is CASPSGGTGLNTEAFF. The CDR3 bases are TGTGCCAGCCCCTCAGGGGGGACAGGGTTGAACACTGAAGCTTTCTTT.

This clone was picked up one time. The V call is TRBV5-1, the J call TRBJ2-2; a weak D match, TRBD1 (8 bases). The germline V gene has CDR1 SGHRS and CDR2 YFSETQ. The CDR3 is 15 amino acids. Trimming took 1 base from V and 6 from J, leaving 13 bases between them. The CDR3 spells CASSLQTGGAGELFF. Here the CDR3 DNA reads TGCGCCAGCAGCTTGCAAACAGGGGGGGCCGGGGAGCTGTTTTTT.

This sequence joins TRBV7-8 and TRBJ2-3, with a possible D match to TRBD2 (6 bases). V shed 5 bases and J shed 2 bases, with 11 bases lying between them. CDR3 length equals 14 residues. The germline V gene encodes CDR1 SGHVS and CDR2 FQNEAQ. The CDR3 region has the DNA TGTGCCAGCAGCGCCGAACTAGCCACAGATACGCAGTATTTT. It specifies CASSAELATDTQYF.

This clone appeared a single time. This chain links TRBV4-1 with TRBJ1-1; no reliable D call. The V end lost 0 bases, the J end lost 2 bases, and 7 bases lay between the germline ends. The CDR3 length is 14 residues. Germline V gene data show CDR1 as MGHRA and CDR2 as YSYEKL. The CDR3 here is CASSQEGVNTEAFF. CDR3 DNA: TGCGCCAGCAGCCAAGAGGGAGTTAACACTGAAGCTTTCTTT.

The chain combines TRBV18 with TRBJ1-1; no firm D call. Germline V gene lookup returns CDR1 KGHSH and CDR2 LQKENI. The V end lost 3 bases, the J end lost 1 base, and 6 bases lay between the germline ends. The CDR3 consists of 13 residues. CDR3 nucleotides: TGTGCCAGCTCACCGCCTAAGAACACTGAAGCTTTCTTT. This encodes CASSPPKNTEAFF.

V gene TRBV25-1 combines with J gene TRBJ1-2, with TRBD1 as a possible D gene (5 bases). V lost 4 bases, J lost 6 bases, and 6 bases lay in between. CDR1 is MGHDK and CDR2 is SYGVNS in the germline V gene. This CDR3 contains 11 residues. CDR3: CASSVGDGYTF. In nucleotides, the CDR3 is TGTGCCAGCAGTGTAGGGGATGGCTACACCTTC.

The genes are TRBV15 and TRBJ2-7; 10 bases line up with TRBD1. The V segment lost 4 bases and the J segment 6 bases; nucleotides outside the gene matches: 9. Germline V gives CDR1 LNHNV, CDR2 YYDKDF (reference sequence). There are 15 residues in the CDR3. Here the CDR3 reads CATSTDRGHSLEQYF. The CDR3, as DNA: TGTGCCACCAGCACAGACAGGGGGCATTCGCTCGAGCAGTACTTC.